This T cell receptor beta chain was captured in a study of cytomegalovirus exposure and HLA in healthy donors. Study-level points and caveats: Researchers reported from a later analysis that most CMV-associated TCR beta chains appeared HLA-restricted. Overall, approximately 180 TCR beta chains were annotated as cytomegalovirus-associated. Through in vitro validation, three CMV-associated chains were shown to be specific for CMV antigens.

On this clone: As yet, its antigen is unknown.

Researchers ran the PCR with 60 Vbeta and 13 Jbeta primers. Sequenced by immunoSEQ multiplex PCR; TCRdb stores in-frame clones only, minus some. The table shows around 200,000 clones, with over 60% occurring only once. Germline-derived CDR1 and CDR2 are ENHRY and SYGVKD. The CDR3 loop spans 14 amino acids. V lost 4 bases, J lost 5 bases, and 7 bases stayed unmatched. Input material: PBMCs. This TCR was recovered from a man under 40 in good health and CMV-seropositive. The V call is TRBV10-3, the J call TRBJ1-1; 7 bases map to TRBD1. The CDR3 DNA sequence: TGTGCCATCAGTGCCGACAGGGAGGTGACTGAAGCTTTCTTT. Amino acid sequence: CAISADREVTEAFF.